The 3 T cell receptor beta chains below come from one sample, sequenced in a study of technical replicates of blood from several donors. This table comes from immunoSEQ multiplex PCR, and its TCRdb copy is limited to in-frame clones, with some not included. The table lists around 58,000 clones, roughly 89% of them singletons. Sequenced material: PBMCs. These receptor sequences come from a human donor in good health. Some clones in this sample may be carry-over from other donors' samples.

This clone showed up just a few times. The chain uses TRBV7-9 and TRBJ1-1; D is unclear. Germline lookup yields CDR1 SEHNR and CDR2 FQNEAQ (reference sequence). The V gene lost 5 bases and the J gene lost 0 bases, with 19 bases spanning the gap. This CDR3 has 17 amino acids. CDR3 protein: CASSPAREQKMNTEAFF. In nucleotides, the CDR3 is TGTGCCAGCAGCCCAGCAAGGGAGCAGAAAATGAACACTGAAGCTTTCTTT.

V is TRBV15 and J is TRBJ1-5; 10 bases match TRBD1. CDR3 length: 21 residues. V lost 3 bases and J lost 6; bases outside the gene matches: 23. The germline V gene has CDR1 LNHNV and CDR2 YYDKDF (reference sequence). The CDR3 reads CATSSPQPRKQTGGGGQPQHF. CDR3 DNA sequence: TGTGCCACCAGCAGTCCTCAACCCAGAAAACAGACAGGGGGCGGTGGTCAGCCCCAGCATTTT.

This rearrangement joins TRBV23-1 to TRBJ1-2; the D is unclear. TRBV23-1 carries the ORF label, with uncertain function. This CDR3 comprises 12 residues. The germline V and J ends were trimmed by 2 bases and 7 bases, with 8 bases remaining between them. The CDR3 nucleotides read TGCGCCAGCAGTCAACCTCGAGGTGGCTACACCTTC. This encodes CASSQPRGGYTF.